Below, one TCR beta chain is given with its context. Its antigen remains unidentified. The entry originates in a study of T cells in Graves' hyperthyroidism and ophthalmopathy. This CDR3 contains 14 residues. The germline gives CDR1 LNHDA, CDR2 SQIVND (reference sequence). The J segment lost 8 bases and the V segment lost 5 bases, leaving 9 bases of the junction unmatched. Authors of the study amplified TCR beta CDR3 regions from RNA transcripts. When the TCR CDR3 underwent first-round RT-PCR, the HTBI primer set was used. TCRdb re-called the multiplex PCR reads with MiXCR, one entry per CDR3 protein. The sample has fewer than 450,000 distinct CDR3 sequences, approximately 18% seen once. Study-level findings and limits: Peripheral blood also featured most of the thyroid clonotypes expanded above 0.001.

The sequence was collected from a woman aged 25-40 years with Graves' hyperthyroidism that later progressed to Graves' ophthalmopathy. V gene TRBV19 combines with J gene TRBJ2-3, with TRBD1 matching over 8 bases. Specimen: blood. The DNA of the CDR3 is TGTGCCAGTAGTTCCTACAGGGGGTCTGGTACGCAGTATTTT. Its translation is CASSSYRGSGTQYF.